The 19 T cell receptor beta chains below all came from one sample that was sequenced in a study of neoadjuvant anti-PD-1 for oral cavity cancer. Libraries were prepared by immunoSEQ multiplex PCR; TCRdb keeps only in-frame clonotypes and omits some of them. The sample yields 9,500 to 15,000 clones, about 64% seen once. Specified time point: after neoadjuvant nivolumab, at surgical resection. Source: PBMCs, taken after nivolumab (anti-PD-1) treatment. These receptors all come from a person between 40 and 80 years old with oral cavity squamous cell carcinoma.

The CDR3 sequence: CASSPSLGHYTEAFF. CDR3 DNA: TGTGCCAGCAGCCCTAGCTTGGGACACTACACTGAAGCTTTCTTT. This chain links TRBV9 with TRBJ1-1; a possible D gene is TRBD1 (6 bases). The CDR3 runs to 15 residues. Germline values: CDR1 SGDLS, CDR2 YYNGEE. V dropped 4 bases and J dropped 3 bases, with 16 bases sitting between them.

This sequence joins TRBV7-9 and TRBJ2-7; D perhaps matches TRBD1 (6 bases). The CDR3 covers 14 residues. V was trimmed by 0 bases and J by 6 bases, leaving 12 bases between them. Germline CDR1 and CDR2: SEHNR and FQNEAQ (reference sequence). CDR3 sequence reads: CASSLAGTSGEQYF. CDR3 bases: TGTGCCAGCAGCTTAGCCGGGACATCCGGCGAGCAGTACTTC.

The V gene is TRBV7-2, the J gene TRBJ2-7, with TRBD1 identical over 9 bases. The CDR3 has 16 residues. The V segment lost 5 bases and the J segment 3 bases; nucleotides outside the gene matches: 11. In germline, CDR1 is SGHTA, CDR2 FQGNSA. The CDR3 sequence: CASSVATGGNYYEQYF. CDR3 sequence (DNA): TGTGCCAGCAGCGTCGCCACAGGGGGCAACTACTACGAGCAGTACTTC.

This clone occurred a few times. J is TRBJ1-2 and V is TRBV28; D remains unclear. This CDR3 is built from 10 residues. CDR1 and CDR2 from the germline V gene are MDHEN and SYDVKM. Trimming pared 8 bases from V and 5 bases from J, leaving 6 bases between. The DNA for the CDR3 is TGTGCCAGCGGAACTTATGGCTACACCTTC. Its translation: CASGTYGYTF.

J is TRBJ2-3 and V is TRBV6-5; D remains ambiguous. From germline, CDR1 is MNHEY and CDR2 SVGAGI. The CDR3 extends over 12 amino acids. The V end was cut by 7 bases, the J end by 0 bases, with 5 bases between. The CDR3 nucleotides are TGTGCCAGCACGGCCAGCACAGATACGCAGTATTTT. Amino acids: CASTASTDTQYF.

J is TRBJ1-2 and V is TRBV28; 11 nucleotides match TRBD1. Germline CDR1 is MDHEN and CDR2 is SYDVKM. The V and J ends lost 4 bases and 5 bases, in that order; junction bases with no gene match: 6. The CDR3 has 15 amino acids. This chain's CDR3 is CASSSGQGVLYGYTF. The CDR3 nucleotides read TGTGCCAGCAGTTCGGGACAGGGGGTCTTATATGGCTACACCTTC.

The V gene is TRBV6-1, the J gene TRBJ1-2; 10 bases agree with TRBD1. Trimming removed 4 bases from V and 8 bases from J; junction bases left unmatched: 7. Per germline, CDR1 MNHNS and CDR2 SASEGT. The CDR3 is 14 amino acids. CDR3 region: CASSGLTGGRGYTF. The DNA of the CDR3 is TGTGCCAGCAGTGGTCTGACAGGGGGCCGCGGCTACACCTTC.

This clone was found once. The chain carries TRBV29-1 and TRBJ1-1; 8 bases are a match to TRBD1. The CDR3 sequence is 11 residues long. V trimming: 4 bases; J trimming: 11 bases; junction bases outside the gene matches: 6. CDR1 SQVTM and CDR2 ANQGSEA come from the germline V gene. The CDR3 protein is CSVGQGHDAFF. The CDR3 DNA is TGCAGCGTTGGACAGGGGCATGACGCTTTCTTT.

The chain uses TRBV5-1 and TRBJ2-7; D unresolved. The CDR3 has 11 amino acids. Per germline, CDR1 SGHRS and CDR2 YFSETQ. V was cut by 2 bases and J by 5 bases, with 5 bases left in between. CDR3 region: CASSFADEQYF. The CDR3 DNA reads TGCGCCAGCAGCTTTGCAGACGAGCAGTACTTC.

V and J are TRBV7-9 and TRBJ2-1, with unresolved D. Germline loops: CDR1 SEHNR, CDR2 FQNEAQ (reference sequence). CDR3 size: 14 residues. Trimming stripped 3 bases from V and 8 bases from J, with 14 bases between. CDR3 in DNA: TGTGCCAGCAGCTTGGACCGGTCCTTCGATGAGCAGTTCTTC. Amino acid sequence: CASSLDRSFDEQFF.

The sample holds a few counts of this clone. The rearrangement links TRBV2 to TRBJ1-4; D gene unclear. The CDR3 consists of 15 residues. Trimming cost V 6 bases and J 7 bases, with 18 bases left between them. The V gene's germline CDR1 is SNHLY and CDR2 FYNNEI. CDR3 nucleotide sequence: TGTGCCAGCAGAGCCGTTCTAAGGAGTGGTGAAAAACTGTTTTTT. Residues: CASRAVLRSGEKLFF.

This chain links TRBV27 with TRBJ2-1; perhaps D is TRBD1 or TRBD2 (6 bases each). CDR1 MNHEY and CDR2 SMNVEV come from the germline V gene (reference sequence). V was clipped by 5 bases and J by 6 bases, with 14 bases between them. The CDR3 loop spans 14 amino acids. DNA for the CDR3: TGTGCCAGCAGTGGTGGGGGGCGGCTCAATGAGCAGTTCTTC. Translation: CASSGGGRLNEQFF.

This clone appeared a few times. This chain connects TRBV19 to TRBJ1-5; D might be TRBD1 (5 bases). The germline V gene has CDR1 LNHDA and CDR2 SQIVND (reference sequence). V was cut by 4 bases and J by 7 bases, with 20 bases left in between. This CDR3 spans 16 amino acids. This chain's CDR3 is CASSTPNGGVGQPQHF. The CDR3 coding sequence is TGTGCCAGTAGTACCCCCAATGGAGGGGTGGGGCAGCCCCAGCATTTT.

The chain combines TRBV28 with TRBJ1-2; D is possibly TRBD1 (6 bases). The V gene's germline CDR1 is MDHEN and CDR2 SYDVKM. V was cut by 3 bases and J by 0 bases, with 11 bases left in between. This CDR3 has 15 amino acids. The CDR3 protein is CASSFLQGSNYGYTF. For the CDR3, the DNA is TGTGCCAGCAGTTTTCTACAGGGATCTAACTATGGCTACACCTTC.

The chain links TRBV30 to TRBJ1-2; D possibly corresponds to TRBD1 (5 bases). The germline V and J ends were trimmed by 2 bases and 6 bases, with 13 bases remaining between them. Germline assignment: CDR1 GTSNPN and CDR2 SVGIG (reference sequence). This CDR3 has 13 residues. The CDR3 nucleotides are TGTGCCTGGAGTCGGTCAGGGCTCGATGGCTACACCTTC. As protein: CAWSRSGLDGYTF.

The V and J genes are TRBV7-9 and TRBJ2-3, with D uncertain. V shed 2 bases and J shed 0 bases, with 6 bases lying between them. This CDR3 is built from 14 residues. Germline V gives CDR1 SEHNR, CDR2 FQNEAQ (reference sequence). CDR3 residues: CASSLRYSTDTQYF. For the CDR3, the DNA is TGTGCCAGCAGCTTAAGATATAGCACAGATACGCAGTATTTT.

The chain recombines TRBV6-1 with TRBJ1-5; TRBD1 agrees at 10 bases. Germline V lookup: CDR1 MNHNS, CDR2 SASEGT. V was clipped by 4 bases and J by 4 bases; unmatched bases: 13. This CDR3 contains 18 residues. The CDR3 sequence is CASSAPQDRGLGNQPQHF. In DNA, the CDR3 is TGTGCCAGCAGTGCCCCGCAGGACAGGGGGTTAGGGAATCAGCCCCAGCATTTT.

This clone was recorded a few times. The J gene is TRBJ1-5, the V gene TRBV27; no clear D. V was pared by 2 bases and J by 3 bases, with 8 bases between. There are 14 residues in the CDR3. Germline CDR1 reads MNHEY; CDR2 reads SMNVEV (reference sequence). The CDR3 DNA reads TGTGCCAGCAGTTTAAGGTACGACAATCAGCCCCAGCATTTT. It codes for CASSLRYDNQPQHF.

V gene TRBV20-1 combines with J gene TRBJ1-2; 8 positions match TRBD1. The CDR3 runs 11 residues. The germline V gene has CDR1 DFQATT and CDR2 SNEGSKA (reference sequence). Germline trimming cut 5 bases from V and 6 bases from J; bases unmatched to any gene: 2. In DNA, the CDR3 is TGCAGTGCTGGGACAGGAAATGGCTACACCTTC. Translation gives CSAGTGNGYTF.